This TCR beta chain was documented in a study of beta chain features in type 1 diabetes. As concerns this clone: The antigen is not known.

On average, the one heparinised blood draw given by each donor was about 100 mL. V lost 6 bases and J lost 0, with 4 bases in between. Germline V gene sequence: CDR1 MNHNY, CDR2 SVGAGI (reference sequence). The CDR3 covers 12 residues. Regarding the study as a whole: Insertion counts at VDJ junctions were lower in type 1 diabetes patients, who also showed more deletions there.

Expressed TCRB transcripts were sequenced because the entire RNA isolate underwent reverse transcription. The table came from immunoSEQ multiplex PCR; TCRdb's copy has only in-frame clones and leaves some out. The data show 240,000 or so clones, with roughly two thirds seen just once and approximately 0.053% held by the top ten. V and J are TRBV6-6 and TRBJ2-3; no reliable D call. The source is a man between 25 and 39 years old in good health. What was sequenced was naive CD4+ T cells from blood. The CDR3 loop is CASRPSTDTQYF. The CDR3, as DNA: TGTGCCAGCAGGCCTAGCACAGATACGCAGTATTTT.